Listed below are T cell receptor beta chains from one sample, sequenced in a study of shared clonotypes between healthy human individuals. The data were produced by immunoSEQ multiplex PCR, yet TCRdb's version contains in-frame clones alone and is incomplete. The data hold about 2 million clones, with 85% to 95% observed a single time. The specimen was naive CD8+ T cells sorted from blood. These receptors were obtained from a man aged 18 to 30 in good health. CDR3s include the opening cysteine and the closing phenylalanine or tryptophan. D genes are given only for firm matches. Clone size is stated in some rows and not others, as once, few, many or a class when expanded.

d_gene	v_gene	j_gene	abundance	CDR3nt	CDR3aa
.	TRBV11-2	TRBJ2-7	once	TGTGCCAGCAGCTTAGATTCGAGTGAACAGCCTTCCTACGAGCAGTACTTC	CASSLDSSEQPSYEQYF
.	TRBV20-1	TRBJ2-2	.	TGCAGTGCCCCCGGGACAGGGGAGCTGTTTTTT	CSAPGTGELFF
TRBD2	TRBV7-9	TRBJ2-7	.	TGTGCCAGCAGCTTACGCGGGGGGGAATCCTACGAGCAGTACTTC	CASSLRGGESYEQYF
.	TRBV6-5	TRBJ1-3	.	TGTGCCAGCAGTTGGACCAATGAGGGAAACACCATATATTTT	CASSWTNEGNTIYF
.	TRBV4-3	TRBJ2-1	.	TGCGCCAGCAGCCCAGGGCCTTTCGGGAGCTCCTACAATGAGCAGTTCTTC	CASSPGPFGSSYNEQFF
.	TRBV13	TRBJ1-1	.	TGTGCCAGCAGCTTAGAAACCGGTAGGACTGAAGCTTTCTTT	CASSLETGRTEAFF
.	TRBV5-6	TRBJ1-4	.	TGTGCCAGCAGCTTTGGGAGAGAGGGTTCTGAAAAACTGTTTTTT	CASSFGREGSEKLFF
TRBD2	TRBV7-9	TRBJ2-7	.	TGTGCCAGCAGCTGGACTAGCGGGAGGAATTCCTACGAGCAGTACTTC	CASSWTSGRNSYEQYF
TRBD2	TRBV13	TRBJ2-2	.	TGTGCCAGCAGCGTACTAGCGTCCGGGGAGCTGTTTTTT	CASSVLASGELFF
TRBD2	TRBV10-2	TRBJ2-5	.	TGCGCCAGCAGTCTAGCGGGGGCCGGGGGAGAGACCCAGTACTTC	CASSLAGAGGETQYF
.	TRBV7-8	TRBJ2-7	.	TGTGCCAGCAGCTTAAATGGATTGGATTACGAGCAGTACTTC	CASSLNGLDYEQYF
TRBD1	TRBV6-6	TRBJ1-1	.	TGTGCCAGCAGTTCCTGGACAGGGGGCACTGAAGCTTTCTTT	CASSSWTGGTEAFF
.	TRBV5-6	TRBJ1-2	.	TGTGCCAGCAGCTTGGACCTAGACAGGTTGTTAGGCTACACCTTC	CASSLDLDRLLGYTF
TRBD2	TRBV10-2	TRBJ2-1	.	TGCGCCAGCGAAGCTAGCGGCACCTACAATGAGCAGTTCTTC	CASEASGTYNEQFF
TRBD1	TRBV6-6	TRBJ1-6	once	TGTGCCAGCAGCCTCGGACAGGGTCTTAATTCACCCCTCCACTTT	CASSLGQGLNSPLHF
.	TRBV27	TRBJ2-4	.	TGTGCCAGCAGTTTACGGCAGGGTAGCCTAAACATTCAGTACTTC	CASSLRQGSLNIQYF
.	TRBV11-2	TRBJ1-1	.	TGTGCCAGCAGCTTAGACCCTAGGGGGGGGTTCACTGAAGCTTTCTTT	CASSLDPRGGFTEAFF
.	TRBV15	TRBJ2-5	.	TGTGCCACCGGTAGACAGGCAGTAGAGACCCAGTACTTC	CATGRQAVETQYF
TRBD2	TRBV6-1	TRBJ2-2	.	TGTGCCAGCAGTGAGTCTAGCGGGGGGACCGGGGAGCTGTTTTTT	CASSESSGGTGELFF
TRBD1	TRBV9	TRBJ1-3	.	TGTGCCAGCAGCGGATCCCAGGGGGCACACACCATATATTTT	CASSGSQGAHTIYF
.	TRBV2	TRBJ2-5	few	TGTGCCAGCAGGACTTTACAAGAGACCCAGTACTTC	CASRTLQETQYF
TRBD2	TRBV19	TRBJ2-5	.	TGTGCCAGTAGGCTAGCGGGGGGGGAGACCCAGTACTTC	CASRLAGGETQYF
.	TRBV4-1	TRBJ2-5	.	TGCGCCAGCAGCCAAGATGAGGGGACAATTGGGGACCAAGAGACCCAGTACTTC	CASSQDEGTIGDQETQYF
TRBD2	TRBV9	TRBJ2-5	.	TGTGCCAGCAGCCCGGGGGGGTCCTGGGAGACCCAGTACTTC	CASSPGGSWETQYF
TRBD1	TRBV7-2	TRBJ2-2	.	TGTGCCAGCAGCTTCAGGGGGCAAAACACCGGGGAGCTGTTTTTT	CASSFRGQNTGELFF
.	TRBV10-2	TRBJ1-1	.	TGCGCCAGCAGTGAGTCAATAGGCTTATTAACTGAAGCTTTCTTT	CASSESIGLLTEAFF
.	TRBV2	TRBJ2-7	.	TGTGCCAGCTGGGGTTCCGGGGCGCACTCCTACGAGCAGTACTTC	CASWGSGAHSYEQYF
.	TRBV19	TRBJ1-1	.	TGTGCCAGTGTCCAGGGGAACACTGAAGCTTTCTTT	CASVQGNTEAFF
.	TRBV30	TRBJ2-5	.	TGTGCCTGGAGTGTAGTAGGCGGCGAGACCCAGTACTTC	CAWSVVGGETQYF
.	TRBV6-5	TRBJ2-5	.	TGTGCCAGCAGTTACGGGGGACGGGAGACCCAGTACTTC	CASSYGGRETQYF